Reported below is one T cell receptor (beta chain). The data were taken from a study of blood T cell repertoires in COVID-19. Overall study: Donors in the United States, Italy and Spain gave samples during acute or convalescent COVID-19.

TCRdb keeps only in-frame clones here, not all; method: immunoSEQ multiplex PCR. The repertoire includes under 550,000 clones, 80% to 90% of them detected once, and 0.7% to 1% sits in the top ten. Germline V gene data show CDR1 as SEHNR and CDR2 as FQNEAQ (reference sequence). This CDR3 has 15 residues. V gave up 5 bases and J gave up 2 bases; unmatched junction bases: 5. This chain connects TRBV7-9 to TRBJ2-2; the match to TRBD2 covers 7 bases. The source is a young man with COVID-19, enrolled during active disease. What was sequenced was peripheral blood. The CDR3 spells CASSHSGLNTGELFF. The CDR3, as DNA: TGTGCCAGCAGCCACTCGGGACTAAACACCGGGGAGCTGTTTTTT.